This is a list of T cell receptor beta chains from one sample in a study of shared clonotypes between healthy human individuals. Method: immunoSEQ multiplex PCR; TCRdb's copy keeps in-frame clones and lacks some. The table records hundreds of thousands of clones, around 97% of them present only once. The specimen sequenced was naive CD4+ T cells sorted from blood. The receptors were sampled from a woman in her twenties or thirties in good health. Both conserved end residues are part of each CDR3. The order of the fields is clone size, V gene, J gene, D gene, CDR3 DNA, CDR3 protein. A D gene is named only where the DNA matches it firmly. Size values are once, few and many counts, or a class for expanded clones, and some rows have none.

>.|TRBV20-1|TRBJ2-1|.
TGCAGTGCAGGACGACGAGAGCAGTTCTTC
CSAGRREQFF
>.|TRBV10-3|TRBJ1-5|.
TGTGCCATCGGGAACGACTGGACCCAGCATTTT
CAIGNDWTQHF
>.|TRBV27|TRBJ1-1|.
TGTGCCAGCAGATACAGGGCGGGAGGTACTGAAGCTTTCTTT
CASRYRAGGTEAFF
>.|TRBV2|TRBJ1-2|.
TGTGCCAGCAGTGAAGAGGAGGGAGTGGTAGGTGGCTACACCTTC
CASSEEEGVVGGYTF
>.|TRBV6-1|TRBJ1-1|.
TGTGCCAGCAGTCACACACAGAACACTGAAGCTTTCTTT
CASSHTQNTEAFF
>once|TRBV29-1|TRBJ2-7|TRBD2
TGCAGCGTGCGGGCTAGCGGGAGGTCGACCTACGAGCAGTACTTC
CSVRASGRSTYEQYF
>.|TRBV10-3|TRBJ1-5|TRBD1
TGTGCCATCAGCGACGAGGGGACAGGGCTGGATCAGCCCCAGCATTTT
CAISDEGTGLDQPQHF
>.|TRBV7-9|TRBJ2-5|TRBD1
TGTGCCAGCAGAGCAGGGGGCCGGGAGACCCAGTACTTC
CASRAGGRETQYF
>.|TRBV27|TRBJ2-7|TRBD1
TGTGCCAGCAGTTTATCGGCGGAACAGGGGGTCTCCTACGAGCAGTACTTC
CASSLSAEQGVSYEQYF
>.|TRBV5-1|TRBJ2-1|TRBD2
TGCGCCAGCAGCTTGAGACTAGCGGATTCCAATGAGCAGTTCTTC
CASSLRLADSNEQFF
>.|TRBV5-1|TRBJ1-1|.
TGCGCCAGCAGCTTGGTGTCAGGACGATGGCTGAACACTGAAGCTTTCTTT
CASSLVSGRWLNTEAFF